The rows below give T cell receptor beta chains drawn from one sample of a study of OX40 agonist ivuxolimab in advanced cancers. Here immunoSEQ multiplex PCR was the method, and the copy in TCRdb shows in-frame clones only, minus some. The sample shows 90,000 to 100,000 clones, around 85% of them seen only once. Sequenced material: CD4+ or CD8+ T cells sorted from blood, taken in a trial of the OX40 agonist ivuxolimab. These receptors originate from an adult with an advanced solid tumor such as melanoma, head and neck, liver or kidney cancer. Both conserved end residues are part of each CDR3. A D gene is named only where the DNA matches it firmly. Size values are once, few and many counts, or a class for expanded clones, and some rows have none.

d_gene: .; j_gene: TRBJ1-2; abundance: once; v_gene: TRBV6-5; CDR3nt: TGTGCCAGCAGTTACGGTCCTAACTATGGCTACACCTTC; CDR3aa: CASSYGPNYGYTF
d_gene: TRBD2; j_gene: TRBJ2-2; abundance: .; v_gene: TRBV7-2; CDR3nt: TGTGCCAGCAGCTTATACAGGATAGCGGGAAACACCGGGGAGCTGTTTTTT; CDR3aa: CASSLYRIAGNTGELFF
d_gene: .; j_gene: TRBJ1-5; abundance: .; v_gene: TRBV19; CDR3nt: TGTGCCAGTAGTATTTCCGCGCACAATCAGCCCCAGCATTTT; CDR3aa: CASSISAHNQPQHF
d_gene: .; j_gene: TRBJ2-2; abundance: .; v_gene: TRBV7-9; CDR3nt: TGTGCCAGCAGCTTAGGAGGAACCGGGGAGCTGTTTTTT; CDR3aa: CASSLGGTGELFF
d_gene: TRBD1; j_gene: TRBJ1-2; abundance: few; v_gene: TRBV6-4; CDR3nt: TGTGCCAGCAGCCCCGGGACAGCATATACGGGCTACACCTTC; CDR3aa: CASSPGTAYTGYTF
d_gene: TRBD1; j_gene: TRBJ1-2; abundance: .; v_gene: TRBV30; CDR3nt: TGTGCCTGGAGTAGGGACAGGCCCTATGGCTACACCTTC; CDR3aa: CAWSRDRPYGYTF
d_gene: .; j_gene: TRBJ1-5; abundance: .; v_gene: TRBV5-3; CDR3nt: TGTGCCAGAAGCTGTGAGGGGGGCAGTCAGCCCCAGCATTTT; CDR3aa: CARSCEGGSQPQHF
d_gene: .; j_gene: TRBJ1-2; abundance: .; v_gene: TRBV15; CDR3nt: TGTGCCACCAGCAGAGATCGCAGCTATGGCTACACCTTC; CDR3aa: CATSRDRSYGYTF
d_gene: .; j_gene: TRBJ1-1; abundance: .; v_gene: TRBV6-5; CDR3nt: TGTGCCAGCAGAGCAACAGGGAATGAAGGTACTGAAGCTTTCTTT; CDR3aa: CASRATGNEGTEAFF
d_gene: TRBD2; j_gene: TRBJ2-5; abundance: once; v_gene: TRBV7-9; CDR3nt: TGTGCCAGCAGCTTAGGGGCGACTAGCGGGGGAGAGACCCAGTACTTC; CDR3aa: CASSLGATSGGETQYF
d_gene: .; j_gene: TRBJ1-1; abundance: .; v_gene: TRBV4-1; CDR3nt: TGCGCCAGCAGCTCCCTGCTGGGCTTCACTGAAGCTTTCTTT; CDR3aa: CASSSLLGFTEAFF
d_gene: TRBD1; j_gene: TRBJ2-5; abundance: .; v_gene: TRBV7-2; CDR3nt: TGTGCCAGCAGCTTGGACAGGGGATCGGAGACCCAGTACTTC; CDR3aa: CASSLDRGSETQYF
d_gene: TRBD1; j_gene: TRBJ2-5; abundance: .; v_gene: TRBV5-1; CDR3nt: TGCGCCAGCAGCTTGGACGGGGACAGAGAGACCCAGTACTTC; CDR3aa: CASSLDGDRETQYF
d_gene: .; j_gene: TRBJ2-1; abundance: .; v_gene: TRBV29-1; CDR3nt: TGCAGCGCGACTGTCAACAATGAGCAGTTCTTC; CDR3aa: CSATVNNEQFF
d_gene: .; j_gene: TRBJ2-1; abundance: once; v_gene: TRBV4-1; CDR3nt: TGCGCCAGCAGCCAACCATCATCAAAAGACAATGAGCAGTTCTTC; CDR3aa: CASSQPSSKDNEQFF
d_gene: TRBD1; j_gene: TRBJ2-7; abundance: .; v_gene: TRBV6-1; CDR3nt: TGTGCCAGCAGTGAACGAGTCACAGGGGCCCACGAGCAGTACTTC; CDR3aa: CASSERVTGAHEQYF
d_gene: .; j_gene: TRBJ2-1; abundance: .; v_gene: TRBV27; CDR3nt: TGTGCCAGCAGCTACCGGACTTCCCACAATGAGCAGTTCTTC; CDR3aa: CASSYRTSHNEQFF
d_gene: TRBD2; j_gene: TRBJ2-3; abundance: .; v_gene: TRBV19; CDR3nt: TGTGCCAGTAGTTTGACCGGGACTAGCGGGGTCGGTCTCACGCAGTATTTT; CDR3aa: CASSLTGTSGVGLTQYF
d_gene: .; j_gene: TRBJ2-7; abundance: .; v_gene: TRBV28; CDR3nt: TGTGCCAGCAGTTTCTGGGACACCGGCTCCTACGAGCAGTACTTC; CDR3aa: CASSFWDTGSYEQYF
d_gene: TRBD1; j_gene: TRBJ2-7; abundance: once; v_gene: TRBV6-1; CDR3nt: TGTGCCAGCAGTGAAGTGGGGACAGGGGGCGACGAGCAGTACTTC; CDR3aa: CASSEVGTGGDEQYF
d_gene: TRBD1; j_gene: TRBJ2-7; abundance: few; v_gene: TRBV28; CDR3nt: TGTGCCAGCAGTTTCCCCGCCGGGACAGGGGCCCACGAGCAGTACTTC; CDR3aa: CASSFPAGTGAHEQYF
d_gene: TRBD2; j_gene: TRBJ2-3; abundance: .; v_gene: TRBV19; CDR3nt: TGTGCCAGTAGTAGGGTTAGCGGGGCCACAGATACGCAGTATTTT; CDR3aa: CASSRVSGATDTQYF
d_gene: TRBD2; j_gene: TRBJ2-1; abundance: .; v_gene: TRBV6-6; CDR3nt: TGTGCCAGCAGTTCTAGCGGAGGGTACAATGAGCAGTTCTTC; CDR3aa: CASSSSGGYNEQFF
d_gene: .; j_gene: TRBJ1-1; abundance: .; v_gene: TRBV18; CDR3nt: TGTGCCAGCTCACCACTCGAGGGGAGAGGAACTGAAGCTTTCTTT; CDR3aa: CASSPLEGRGTEAFF
d_gene: .; j_gene: TRBJ2-1; abundance: .; v_gene: TRBV4-2; CDR3nt: TGTGCCAGCAGCCAAGAGGCAGGGCCAAACAATGAGCAGTTCTTC; CDR3aa: CASSQEAGPNNEQFF
d_gene: .; j_gene: TRBJ1-2; abundance: .; v_gene: TRBV30; CDR3nt: TGTGCCTGGAGTCCCCAGACAGCTAACTATGGCTACACCTTC; CDR3aa: CAWSPQTANYGYTF
d_gene: .; j_gene: TRBJ1-1; abundance: few; v_gene: TRBV6-7; CDR3nt: TGTGCCAAGCGGGGGATGAACACTGAAGCTTTCTTT; CDR3aa: CAKRGMNTEAFF
d_gene: TRBD1; j_gene: TRBJ1-2; abundance: .; v_gene: TRBV7-9; CDR3nt: TGTGCCAGCAGCTTTACCGACAGGGGGGTTAGCTACACCTTC; CDR3aa: CASSFTDRGVSYTF
d_gene: .; j_gene: TRBJ2-7; abundance: .; v_gene: TRBV6-1; CDR3nt: TGTGCCGCCGGGCCTGGAGAGCAGTACTTC; CDR3aa: CAAGPGEQYF
d_gene: .; j_gene: TRBJ1-3; abundance: once; v_gene: TRBV19; CDR3nt: TGTGCCAGTAGTATGCCGAATCCAACTGGAAACACCATATATTTT; CDR3aa: CASSMPNPTGNTIYF
d_gene: .; j_gene: TRBJ2-4; abundance: .; v_gene: TRBV13; CDR3nt: TGTGCCAGGGCAACAGGGGAGGGGATTCAGTACTTC; CDR3aa: CARATGEGIQYF
d_gene: .; j_gene: TRBJ1-2; abundance: .; v_gene: TRBV6-5; CDR3nt: TGTGCCAGCAGTTTCCAGGAAAACTATGGCTACACCTTC; CDR3aa: CASSFQENYGYTF
d_gene: .; j_gene: TRBJ2-7; abundance: .; v_gene: TRBV6-5; CDR3nt: TGTGCCAGCAACCTTTTAAGGATGCTCGAGCAGTACTTC; CDR3aa: CASNLLRMLEQYF
d_gene: .; j_gene: TRBJ1-2; abundance: .; v_gene: TRBV9; CDR3nt: TGTGCCAGCAGCCGGGCCGTTCGAGGGAGTGGCTACACCTTC; CDR3aa: CASSRAVRGSGYTF
d_gene: TRBD2; j_gene: TRBJ2-5; abundance: .; v_gene: TRBV5-4; CDR3nt: TGTGCCAGCAGCACGGCGGGAGGGGAGACCCAGTACTTC; CDR3aa: CASSTAGGETQYF
d_gene: .; j_gene: TRBJ1-2; abundance: .; v_gene: TRBV19; CDR3nt: TGTGCCAGTAGTCCAGATAACTATGGCTACACCTTC; CDR3aa: CASSPDNYGYTF
d_gene: TRBD1; j_gene: TRBJ2-5; abundance: once; v_gene: TRBV27; CDR3nt: TGTGCCAGCAGGCTGGGACAGGGGGCCGAGACCCAGTACTTC; CDR3aa: CASRLGQGAETQYF
d_gene: .; j_gene: TRBJ2-6; abundance: .; v_gene: TRBV4-2; CDR3nt: TGTGCCAGCAGCCAAAACCCGGGCTCTGGGGCCAACGTCCTGACTTTC; CDR3aa: CASSQNPGSGANVLTF
d_gene: TRBD1; j_gene: TRBJ2-5; abundance: once; v_gene: TRBV11-2; CDR3nt: TGTGCCAGCAGCGGAGACAGGGCTGGGACCCAGTACTTC; CDR3aa: CASSGDRAGTQYF
d_gene: TRBD1; j_gene: TRBJ2-3; abundance: .; v_gene: TRBV7-3; CDR3nt: TGTGCCAGCAGCGCCGACAGGGGTGATACGCAGTATTTT; CDR3aa: CASSADRGDTQYF
d_gene: .; j_gene: TRBJ1-6; abundance: once; v_gene: TRBV7-9; CDR3nt: TGTGCCAGCAGCTCTCAGGGTGTCCCTTCACCCCTCCACTTT; CDR3aa: CASSSQGVPSPLHF
d_gene: .; j_gene: TRBJ1-2; abundance: once; v_gene: TRBV18; CDR3nt: TGTGCCAGCTCACTCCAGAACTATGGCTACACCTTC; CDR3aa: CASSLQNYGYTF
d_gene: .; j_gene: TRBJ1-2; abundance: .; v_gene: TRBV27; CDR3nt: TGTGCCAGCAGCTCCTCGGGGGGGCCACCTTATGGCTACACCTTC; CDR3aa: CASSSSGGPPYGYTF
d_gene: TRBD1; j_gene: TRBJ2-1; abundance: .; v_gene: TRBV2; CDR3nt: TGTGCCAGCAGTGGGACAGGGGAAGGCAATGAGCAGTTCTTC; CDR3aa: CASSGTGEGNEQFF
d_gene: .; j_gene: TRBJ1-5; abundance: once; v_gene: TRBV6-1; CDR3nt: TGTGCCAGCAGTGAACGTCCTCAGCCCCAGCATTTT; CDR3aa: CASSERPQPQHF
d_gene: TRBD2; j_gene: TRBJ2-5; abundance: .; v_gene: TRBV5-4; CDR3nt: TGTGCCAGCAGCTTGGCCGGGACTAGCGGAGGCACCCAGTACTTC; CDR3aa: CASSLAGTSGGTQYF
d_gene: TRBD2; j_gene: TRBJ2-7; abundance: .; v_gene: TRBV6-5; CDR3nt: TGTGCCAGCAGACAGACTAGCGGCTCCTACGAGCAGTACTTC; CDR3aa: CASRQTSGSYEQYF
d_gene: .; j_gene: TRBJ1-5; abundance: .; v_gene: TRBV7-9; CDR3nt: TGTGCCAGCAGCTTCGGTTATAGCCAGCCCCAGCATTTT; CDR3aa: CASSFGYSQPQHF
d_gene: .; j_gene: TRBJ2-1; abundance: .; v_gene: TRBV19; CDR3nt: TGTGCCAGTACTTCCACCAGCTCCTACAATGAGCAGTTCTTC; CDR3aa: CASTSTSSYNEQFF
d_gene: .; j_gene: TRBJ2-7; abundance: .; v_gene: TRBV5-6; CDR3nt: TGTGCCAGCAGCTTGGAGGTTGGCGGAAGGAAATACGAGCAGTACTTC; CDR3aa: CASSLEVGGRKYEQYF
d_gene: TRBD1; j_gene: TRBJ2-3; abundance: .; v_gene: TRBV5-1; CDR3nt: TGCGCCAGCAGTTACCGGGACAGACTTGGAGATACGCAGTATTTT; CDR3aa: CASSYRDRLGDTQYF
d_gene: .; j_gene: TRBJ1-4; abundance: .; v_gene: TRBV11-3; CDR3nt: TGTGCCAGCAGCCGCGGACTCGGTGAAAAACTGTTTTTT; CDR3aa: CASSRGLGEKLFF
d_gene: TRBD1; j_gene: TRBJ2-5; abundance: .; v_gene: TRBV2; CDR3nt: TGTGCCAGCACCCTTTCGACAGGGGGAGAGACCCAGTACTTC; CDR3aa: CASTLSTGGETQYF
d_gene: .; j_gene: TRBJ2-3; abundance: .; v_gene: TRBV6-1; CDR3nt: TGTGCCAGCAGTAGGACTGGGAGCACAGATACGCAGTATTTT; CDR3aa: CASSRTGSTDTQYF
d_gene: .; j_gene: TRBJ1-2; abundance: .; v_gene: TRBV27; CDR3nt: TGTGCCAGCAGTTTATCGTCAGGGGCCGCCCCGCTGGGCTACACCTTC; CDR3aa: CASSLSSGAAPLGYTF
d_gene: .; j_gene: TRBJ2-1; abundance: once; v_gene: TRBV5-1; CDR3nt: TGCGCCAGCAGCTTGAACGGACCAGCCTACAATGAGCAGTTCTTC; CDR3aa: CASSLNGPAYNEQFF
d_gene: .; j_gene: TRBJ2-3; abundance: once; v_gene: TRBV2; CDR3nt: TGTGCCAGCAAAACCCTCACAGATACGCAGTATTTT; CDR3aa: CASKTLTDTQYF
d_gene: TRBD1; j_gene: TRBJ2-5; abundance: .; v_gene: TRBV5-1; CDR3nt: TGCGCCAGCAGCTTGTTAGGCAGGGGGCGAGAGACCCAGTACTTC; CDR3aa: CASSLLGRGRETQYF
d_gene: .; j_gene: TRBJ1-1; abundance: .; v_gene: TRBV28; CDR3nt: TGTGCCAGCAGTTTAGGTTCGACCGGACAGCGTGAAGCTTTCTTT; CDR3aa: CASSLGSTGQREAFF